This TCR beta chain was sequenced for a study of control samples from healthy donors and cancer patients. The repertoire was sequenced with immunoSEQ multiplex PCR; TCRdb's copy has only in-frame clones and lacks some. Of about 160,000 clones listed, approximately 94% were seen once; the top ten hold about 8.5%. The V gene lost 7 bases and the J gene lost 3 bases, with 15 bases spanning the gap. The CDR3 is 13 amino acids. Germline CDR1 reads SQVTM; CDR2 reads ANQGSEA. The sequencing input was blood. The chain carries TRBV29-1 and TRBJ1-1; D might be TRBD1 (5 bases). The receptor comes from a middle-aged woman in good health. This CDR3 is CSGRQPVDTEAFF. The DNA of the CDR3 is TGCAGCGGTCGACAGCCTGTTGACACTGAAGCTTTCTTT.